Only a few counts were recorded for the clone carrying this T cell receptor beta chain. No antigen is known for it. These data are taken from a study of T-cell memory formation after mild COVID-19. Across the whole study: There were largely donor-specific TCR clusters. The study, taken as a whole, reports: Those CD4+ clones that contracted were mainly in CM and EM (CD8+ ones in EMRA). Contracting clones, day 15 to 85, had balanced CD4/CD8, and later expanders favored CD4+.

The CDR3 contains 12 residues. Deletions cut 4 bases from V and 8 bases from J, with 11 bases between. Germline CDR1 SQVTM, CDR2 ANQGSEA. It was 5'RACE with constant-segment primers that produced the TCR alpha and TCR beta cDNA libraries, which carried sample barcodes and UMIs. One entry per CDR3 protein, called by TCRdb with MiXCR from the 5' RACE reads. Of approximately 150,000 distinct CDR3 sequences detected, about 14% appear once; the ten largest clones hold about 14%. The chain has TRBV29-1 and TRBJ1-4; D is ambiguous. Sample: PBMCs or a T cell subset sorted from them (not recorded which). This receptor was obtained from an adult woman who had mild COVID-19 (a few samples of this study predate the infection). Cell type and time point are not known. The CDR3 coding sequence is TGCAGCGTTGTTGGCCCGGGGGAAAAACTGTTTTTT. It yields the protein CSVVGPGEKLFF.